This TCR beta chain was captured by sequencing in a study of T cell responses to AZD1222 COVID-19 vaccine. Study results and caveats: Only a handful of AZD1222 recipients, several in all, had baseline seropositivity.

Remarks on this clone: The antigen remains undetermined.

TCRdb keeps only in-frame clones here, not all; method: immunoSEQ multiplex PCR. The repertoire holds approximately 67,000 clones, with 84% as singletons. The sequenced sample was peripheral blood, obtained on day 0 of AZD1222 vaccination. The source of this sequence is an adult in good health.

CDR3 in DNA: TGTGCCAGCAGTTTTGAGGCGGATTCCTACGAGCAGTACTTC. Protein: CASSFEADSYEQYF. The chain has TRBV27 and TRBJ2-7; D not resolved. V lost 3 bases to trimming and J lost 1 base, with 10 bases between them. The CDR3 sequence is 14 residues long. Germline-derived CDR1 and CDR2 are MNHEY and SMNVEV (reference sequence).